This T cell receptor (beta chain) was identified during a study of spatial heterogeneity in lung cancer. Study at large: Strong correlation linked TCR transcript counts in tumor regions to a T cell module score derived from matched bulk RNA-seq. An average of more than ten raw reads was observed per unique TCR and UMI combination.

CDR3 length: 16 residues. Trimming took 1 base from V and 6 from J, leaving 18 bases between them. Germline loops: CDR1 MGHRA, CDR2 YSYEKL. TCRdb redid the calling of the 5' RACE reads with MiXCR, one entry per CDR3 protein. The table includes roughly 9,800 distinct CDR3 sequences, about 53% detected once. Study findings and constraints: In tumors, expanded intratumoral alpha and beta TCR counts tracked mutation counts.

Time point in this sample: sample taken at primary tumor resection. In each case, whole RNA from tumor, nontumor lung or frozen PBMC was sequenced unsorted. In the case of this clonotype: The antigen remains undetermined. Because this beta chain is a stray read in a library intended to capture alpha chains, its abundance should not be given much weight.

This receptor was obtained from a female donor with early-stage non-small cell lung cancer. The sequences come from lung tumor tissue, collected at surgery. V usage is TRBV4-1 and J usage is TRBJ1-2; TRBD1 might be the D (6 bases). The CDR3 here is CASSQGNPSGGDGYTF. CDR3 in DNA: TGCGCCAGCAGCCAAGGTAACCCCTCTGGGGGCGATGGCTACACCTTC.